This is a list of T cell receptor beta chains from one sample in a study of human T cells and chemical hapten exposure. Each CDR3 protein is one row after TCRdb ran MiXCR on the RACE reads. The table has 240,000 or so distinct CDR3 sequences, 7.5% to 9% seen once. The input for sequencing was whole blood, taken in connection with sensitization to the hapten diphenylcyclopropenone (DPC). The origin of the receptors is a woman aged 40 to 50 with alopecia areata. Some clones in this sample may be carry-over from other donors' samples. CDR3s leave out the opening cysteine and the closing phenylalanine or tryptophan.

v_call: TRBV10-3
j_call: TRBJ2-4
cdr3_aa: AISGTSGSSLAKNIQY

v_call: TRBV11-3
j_call: TRBJ2-1
cdr3_aa: ASSLTGGANNEQF

v_call: TRBV4-2
j_call: TRBJ2-3
cdr3_aa: ASSRGTSDTDTQY

v_call: TRBV6-5
j_call: TRBJ2-7
cdr3_aa: ASSPSAGTVSYEQY

v_call: TRBV5-1
j_call: TRBJ1-5
cdr3_aa: ASSLPDGAGRVIYSNQPQH

v_call: TRBV29-1
j_call: TRBJ2-2
cdr3_aa: SVAVLASNTGELF

v_call: TRBV7-2
j_call: TRBJ2-1
cdr3_aa: ASSSLSGRVSNEQF

v_call: TRBV12-3/TRBV12-4
j_call: TRBJ2-2
cdr3_aa: ASSFFANTGELF

v_call: TRBV10-3
j_call: TRBJ2-7
cdr3_aa: AIKPGLALEQY

v_call: TRBV20-1
j_call: TRBJ2-7
cdr3_aa: SALNEKSYEQY

v_call: TRBV7-6
j_call: TRBJ2-7
cdr3_aa: ASSPGAGGGYEQY

v_call: TRBV12-3/TRBV12-4
j_call: TRBJ1-6
cdr3_aa: ASSYGQGPLH

v_call: TRBV29-1
j_call: TRBJ1-1
cdr3_aa: SVAGERGHNTEAF

v_call: TRBV20-1
j_call: TRBJ1-2
cdr3_aa: SAFISKLNYGYT

v_call: TRBV28
j_call: TRBJ2-1
cdr3_aa: ASSITLGGTVYNEQF

v_call: TRBV28
j_call: TRBJ2-1
cdr3_aa: ASSSSGRVAYNEQF

v_call: TRBV7-2
j_call: TRBJ2-1
cdr3_aa: ASSDSGSVRYNEQF

v_call: TRBV24-1
j_call: TRBJ1-5
cdr3_aa: ATSDSDRGEANQPQH

v_call: TRBV6-5
j_call: TRBJ1-2
cdr3_aa: ASRRDGNYGYT

v_call: TRBV7-8
j_call: TRBJ2-3
cdr3_aa: ASSSMTSGGADTQY

v_call: TRBV28
j_call: TRBJ2-1
cdr3_aa: ASSPGQGIHNEQF

v_call: TRBV5-5
j_call: TRBJ2-1
cdr3_aa: ASSRFSYNEQF

v_call: TRBV21-1
j_call: TRBJ2-4
cdr3_aa: ASSKARQGRNIQY

v_call: TRBV28
j_call: TRBJ2-7
cdr3_aa: ASSLPGLDSYEQY

v_call: TRBV5-1
j_call: TRBJ2-3
cdr3_aa: ASSSGGLTTDTQY

v_call: TRBV25-1
j_call: TRBJ2-6
cdr3_aa: ASTPPGGGANVLT

v_call: TRBV4-3
j_call: TRBJ1-2
cdr3_aa: ASSQESSAGVSYT

v_call: TRBV4-1
j_call: TRBJ2-7
cdr3_aa: ASSQAGQGREQY

v_call: TRBV7-9
j_call: TRBJ1-2
cdr3_aa: ASSWDRGGYT

v_call: TRBV5-5
j_call: TRBJ1-1
cdr3_aa: ASSLFSGRNTEAF

v_call: TRBV6-2/TRBV6-3
j_call: TRBJ2-1
cdr3_aa: ASRGQSNEQF

v_call: TRBV9
j_call: TRBJ2-3
cdr3_aa: ASSVTSGFTDTQY

v_call: TRBV5-5
j_call: TRBJ2-7
cdr3_aa: ASSLRGDVKSYEQY

v_call: TRBV7-2
j_call: TRBJ2-1
cdr3_aa: ASSLAKVRGMVYNEQF

v_call: TRBV4-3
j_call: TRBJ1-4
cdr3_aa: ASSPSTGEVANEKLF

v_call: TRBV12-3/TRBV12-4
j_call: TRBJ2-2
cdr3_aa: ASSLVSGTTGELF

v_call: TRBV20-1
j_call: TRBJ1-1
cdr3_aa: SARDVLGGSYTEAF

v_call: TRBV4-2
j_call: TRBJ2-1
cdr3_aa: ASSQETSGRSHEQF

v_call: TRBV12-3/TRBV12-4
j_call: TRBJ2-1
cdr3_aa: ASSLAHGLAGGEQF

v_call: TRBV12-3/TRBV12-4
j_call: TRBJ1-3
cdr3_aa: ASSSRQSSGNTIY

v_call: TRBV5-6
j_call: TRBJ2-1
cdr3_aa: ASSHSYRDRPSKREVNEQF

v_call: TRBV20-1
j_call: TRBJ2-7
cdr3_aa: SARIGLAGSYEQY

v_call: TRBV3-1
j_call: TRBJ2-1
cdr3_aa: ASSLSPSGRAYNEQF

v_call: TRBV24-1
j_call: TRBJ2-1
cdr3_aa: ATSDLTADYNEQF

v_call: TRBV20-1
j_call: TRBJ2-1
cdr3_aa: SAQREGPEQF

v_call: TRBV6-5
j_call: TRBJ1-5
cdr3_aa: ASSTGLYQPQH

v_call: TRBV20-1
j_call: TRBJ2-3
cdr3_aa: SAQGGTRTDTQY

v_call: TRBV20-1
j_call: TRBJ2-1
cdr3_aa: SARDRSAPYNEQF

v_call: TRBV18
j_call: TRBJ1-2
cdr3_aa: ASSPRGTDYGYT

v_call: TRBV20-1
j_call: TRBJ1-1
cdr3_aa: SAARDRGTEAF